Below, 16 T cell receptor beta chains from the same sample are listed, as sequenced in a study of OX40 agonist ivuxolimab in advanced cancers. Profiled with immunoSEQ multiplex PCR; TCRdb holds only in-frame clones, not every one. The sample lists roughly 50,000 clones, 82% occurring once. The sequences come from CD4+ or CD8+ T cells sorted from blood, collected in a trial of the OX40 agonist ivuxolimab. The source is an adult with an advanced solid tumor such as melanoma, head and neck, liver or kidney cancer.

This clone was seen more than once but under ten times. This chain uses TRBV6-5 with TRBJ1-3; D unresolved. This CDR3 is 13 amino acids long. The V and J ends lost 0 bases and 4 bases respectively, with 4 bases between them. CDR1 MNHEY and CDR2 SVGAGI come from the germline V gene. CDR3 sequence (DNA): TGTGCCAGCAGTTACTCGATGGGAAACACCATATATTTT. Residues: CASSYSMGNTIYF.

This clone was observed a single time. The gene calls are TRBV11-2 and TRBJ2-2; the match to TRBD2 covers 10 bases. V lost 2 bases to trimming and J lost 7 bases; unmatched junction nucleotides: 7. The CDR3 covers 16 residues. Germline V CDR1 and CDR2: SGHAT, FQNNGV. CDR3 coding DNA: TGTGCCAGCAGCTTATCCCTAGCGGGGGCCAACGGGGAGCTGTTTTTT. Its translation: CASSLSLAGANGELFF.

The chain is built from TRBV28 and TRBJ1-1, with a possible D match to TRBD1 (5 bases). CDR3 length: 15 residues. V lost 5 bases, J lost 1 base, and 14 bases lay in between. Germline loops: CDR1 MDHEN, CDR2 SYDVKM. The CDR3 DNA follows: TGTGCCAGCAGTCCAGGGAAAGGGACGAACACTGAAGCTTTCTTT. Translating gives CASSPGKGTNTEAFF.

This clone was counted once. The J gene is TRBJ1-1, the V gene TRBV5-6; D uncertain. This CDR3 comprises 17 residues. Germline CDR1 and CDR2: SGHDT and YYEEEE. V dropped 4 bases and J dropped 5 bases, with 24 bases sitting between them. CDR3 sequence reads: CASSPTVGRLTGTEAFF. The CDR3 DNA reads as TGTGCCAGCAGCCCCACAGTCGGGAGGTTAACGGGGACTGAAGCTTTCTTT.

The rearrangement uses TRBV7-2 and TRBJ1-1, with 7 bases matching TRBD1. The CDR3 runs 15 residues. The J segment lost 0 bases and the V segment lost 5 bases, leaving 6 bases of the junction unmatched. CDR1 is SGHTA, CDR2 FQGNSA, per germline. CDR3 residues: CASSPAGTVNTEAFF. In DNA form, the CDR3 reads TGTGCCAGCAGCCCTGCCGGGACAGTGAACACTGAAGCTTTCTTT.

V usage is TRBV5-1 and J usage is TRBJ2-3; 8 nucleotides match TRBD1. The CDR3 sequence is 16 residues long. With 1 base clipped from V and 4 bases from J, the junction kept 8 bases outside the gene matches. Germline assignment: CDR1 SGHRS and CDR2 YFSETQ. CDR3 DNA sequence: TGCGCCAGCAGCTTGATTGGACAGGGTAAATCAGATACGCAGTATTTT. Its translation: CASSLIGQGKSDTQYF.

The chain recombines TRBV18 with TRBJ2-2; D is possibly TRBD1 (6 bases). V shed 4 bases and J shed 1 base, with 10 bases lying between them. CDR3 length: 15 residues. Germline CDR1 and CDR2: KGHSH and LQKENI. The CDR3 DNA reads TGTGCCAGCTCACTGACGGACAGGAACACCGGGGAGCTGTTTTTT. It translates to CASSLTDRNTGELFF.

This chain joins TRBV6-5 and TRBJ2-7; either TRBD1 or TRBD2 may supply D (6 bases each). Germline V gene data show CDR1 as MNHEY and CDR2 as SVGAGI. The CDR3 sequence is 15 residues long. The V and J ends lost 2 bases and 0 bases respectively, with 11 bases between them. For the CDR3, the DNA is TGTGCCAGCAGTTACAGATCGGGGGCCTCCTACGAGCAGTACTTC. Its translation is CASSYRSGASYEQYF.

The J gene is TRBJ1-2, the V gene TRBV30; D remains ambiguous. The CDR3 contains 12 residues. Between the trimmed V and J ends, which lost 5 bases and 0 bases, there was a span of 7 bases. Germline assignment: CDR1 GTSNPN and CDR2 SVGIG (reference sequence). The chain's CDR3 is CAWVGSNYGYTF. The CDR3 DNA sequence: TGTGCCTGGGTCGGGTCTAACTATGGCTACACCTTC.

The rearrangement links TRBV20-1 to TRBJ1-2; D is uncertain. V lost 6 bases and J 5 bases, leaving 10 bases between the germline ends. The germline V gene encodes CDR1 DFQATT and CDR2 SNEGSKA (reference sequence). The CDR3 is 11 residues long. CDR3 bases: TGCAGTGCCAATAATGGGTATGGCTACACCTTC. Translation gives CSANNGYGYTF.

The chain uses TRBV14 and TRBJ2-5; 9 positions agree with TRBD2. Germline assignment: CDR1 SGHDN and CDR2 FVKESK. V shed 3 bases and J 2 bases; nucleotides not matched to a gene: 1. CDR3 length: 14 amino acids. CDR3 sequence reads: CASSHLAGQETQYF. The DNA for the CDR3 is TGTGCCAGCAGCCACCTAGCGGGACAAGAGACCCAGTACTTC.

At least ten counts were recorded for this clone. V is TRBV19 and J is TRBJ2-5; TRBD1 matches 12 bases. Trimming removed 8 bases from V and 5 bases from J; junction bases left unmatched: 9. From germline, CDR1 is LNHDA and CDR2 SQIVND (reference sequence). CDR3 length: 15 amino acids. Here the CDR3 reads CASSSGTGGTETQYF. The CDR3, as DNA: TGTGCCAGTTCATCCGGGACAGGGGGCACGGAGACCCAGTACTTC.

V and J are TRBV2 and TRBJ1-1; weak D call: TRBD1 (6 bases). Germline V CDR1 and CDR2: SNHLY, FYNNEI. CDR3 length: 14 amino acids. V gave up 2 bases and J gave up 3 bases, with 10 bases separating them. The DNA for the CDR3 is TGTGCCAGCAGTGAAATAGGGGGGGACACTGAAGCTTTCTTT. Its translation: CASSEIGGDTEAFF. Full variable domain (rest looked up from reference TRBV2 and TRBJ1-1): EPEVTQTPSHQVTQMGQEVILRCVPISNHLYFYWYRQILGQKVEFLVSFYNNEISEKSEIFDDQFSVERPDGSNFTLKIRSTKLEDSAMYFCASSEIGGDTEAFFGQGTRLTVV.

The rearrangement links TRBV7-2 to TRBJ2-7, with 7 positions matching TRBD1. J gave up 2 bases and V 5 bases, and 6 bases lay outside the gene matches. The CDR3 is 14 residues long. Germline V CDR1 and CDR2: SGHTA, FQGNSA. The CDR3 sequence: CASSPLDRAYEQYF. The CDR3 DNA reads TGTGCCAGCAGCCCATTAGACAGGGCCTACGAGCAGTACTTC.

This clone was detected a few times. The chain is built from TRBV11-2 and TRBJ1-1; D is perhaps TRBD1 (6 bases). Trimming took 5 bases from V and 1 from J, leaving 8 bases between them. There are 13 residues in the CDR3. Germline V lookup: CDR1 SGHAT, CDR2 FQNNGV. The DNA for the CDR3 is TGTGCCAGCAGCAAACAGGGGAACACTGAAGCTTTCTTT. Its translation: CASSKQGNTEAFF.

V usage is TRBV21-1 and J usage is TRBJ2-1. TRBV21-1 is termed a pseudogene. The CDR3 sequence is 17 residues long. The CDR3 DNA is TGTGCCAGCAGCAAATATTGCAGCCCGAGCTCCTACAATGAGCAGTTCTTC. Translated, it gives CASSKYCSPSSYNEQFF.